This is a list of T cell receptor beta chains from one sample in a study of cytomegalovirus exposure and HLA in healthy donors. The method was immunoSEQ multiplex PCR; TCRdb's version includes in-frame clones alone and lacks a portion of them. This sample yields about 79,000 clones, of which approximately 93% are seen a single time; 3.6% belongs to the top ten. Sequenced material: PBMCs. The receptors were sampled from a young woman in good health and CMV-seronegative. CDR3s include the opening cysteine and the closing phenylalanine or tryptophan. The D gene is left open where the match is weak. Expanded clones get a size class; other rows say once, few or many, or leave the size out.

v_gene	d_gene	j_gene	abundance	CDR3nt	CDR3aa
TRBV5-1	NA	TRBJ1-1	NA	TGCGCCAGCAGCTTGGGGTCAGGACAGTCGAACACTGAAGCTTTCTTT	CASSLGSGQSNTEAFF
TRBV7-9	TRBD1	TRBJ2-7	NA	TGTGCCAGCAGTATCCGGGACAGGGACTACGAGCAGTACTTC	CASSIRDRDYEQYF
TRBV7-2	TRBD1	TRBJ1-1	NA	TGTGCCAGCAGTCAGGGGGCGTTGAGCACTGAAGCTTTCTTT	CASSQGALSTEAFF
TRBV5-1	TRBD1	TRBJ1-2	few	TGCGCCAGCAGCCCCTGGACAGGGGACTATGGCTACACCTTC	CASSPWTGDYGYTF
TRBV19	NA	TRBJ1-5	NA	TGTGCCAGTAGTATTCACATGGATCAGCCCCAGCATTTT	CASSIHMDQPQHF
TRBV6-5	TRBD1	TRBJ2-7	few	TGTGCCAGCAGTTACGAGACAGGGCGCTACGAGCAGTACTTC	CASSYETGRYEQYF
TRBV18	NA	TRBJ1-1	NA	TGTGCCAGCTCACTGTCACAGGTCATGGCTGAAGCTTTCTTT	CASSLSQVMAEAFF
TRBV30	TRBD1	TRBJ1-5	NA	TGTGCCTGGAGTACAGGGGGGTCCCTAATCAATCAGCCCCAGCATTTT	CAWSTGGSLINQPQHF
TRBV4-1	NA	TRBJ2-3	NA	TGCGCCAGCAGCCAAGATGGAAAGGGGGGGACAGATACGCAGTATTTT	CASSQDGKGGTDTQYF
TRBV19	NA	TRBJ1-3	NA	TGTGCCAGTACCCTTAAAGTGGACAACTTAAGTCCTGGAAACACCATATATTTT	CASTLKVDNLSPGNTIYF
TRBV4-2	NA	TRBJ2-4	NA	TGTGCCAGCAGCCAAGACAGGGATAAGAACATTCAGTACTTC	CASSQDRDKNIQYF
TRBV2	NA	TRBJ2-2	once	TGTGCCAGCAGCAGTGGTCAGATTAACACCGGGGAGCTGTTTTTT	CASSSGQINTGELFF
TRBV2	TRBD2	TRBJ2-7	NA	TGTGCCAGCATGGGAACTAGCGGGAGAAACGGCGAGCAGTACTTC	CASMGTSGRNGEQYF
TRBV6-5	TRBD2	TRBJ2-3	NA	TGTGCCAGCAGTGGGACTAGCGGGGGGGGTACGCAGTATTTT	CASSGTSGGGTQYF
TRBV2	NA	TRBJ2-2	few	TGTGCCAGCTCCTTTAGTGGAGCCGGGGAGCTGTTTTTT	CASSFSGAGELFF
TRBV2	TRBD1	TRBJ1-5	once	TGTGCCAGCAGCTTGACAGGGCGCAATCAGCCCCAGCATTTT	CASSLTGRNQPQHF
TRBV19	TRBD1	TRBJ1-2	NA	TGTGCCAGTAGTCCGGACAGGGGAAAAACCTATGGCTACACCTTC	CASSPDRGKTYGYTF
TRBV19	TRBD2	TRBJ2-7	NA	TGTGCCAGTAGTGCCCCGGGACTAGCGGGAGACCACGAGCAGTACTTC	CASSAPGLAGDHEQYF
TRBV19	TRBD1	TRBJ1-1	NA	TGTGCCAGTGGGGCCCGATCAGGGGGGAACACTGAAGCTTTCTTT	CASGARSGGNTEAFF
TRBV28	NA	TRBJ1-5	NA	TGTGCCAGCAGCTTGACAGCAGACACCCCAAGCAATCAGCCCCAGCATTTT	CASSLTADTPSNQPQHF